Detailed here is one T cell receptor beta chain. Its specificity is unknown. Version v3.0 of the immunoSEQ assay ran at survey level. The study targeted roughly 35,000-50,000 T-cell genomes per sample in sequencing. The method was immunoSEQ multiplex PCR; TCRdb's version includes in-frame clones alone and lacks a portion of them. In the table there are 10,000 to 11,000 clones, around 85% of which are singletons. These data are taken from a study of long-term antiretroviral therapy in people with HIV. Looking at the study overall: Some samples came about a decade before the 2015 immediate-ART recommendation, and these were the earliest. Study-level findings and limits: With ART, diversity went up but was still lower than in transplant donor controls.

The CDR3 sequence is 22 residues long. V was pared by 0 bases and J by 5 bases, with 32 bases between. Germline V CDR1 and CDR2: MNHEY, SMNVEV (reference sequence). The source of this sequence is a man between 40 and 49 years old with HIV. The material sequenced was unsorted PBMCs, taken 1.8 years after starting antiretroviral therapy. This rearrangement joins TRBV27 to TRBJ2-1; D ambiguous. The CDR3 loop reads CASSLSTRPGDELTEGDNEQFF. The DNA of the CDR3 is TGTGCCAGCAGTTTATCGACCAGGCCGGGCGATGAGTTGACGGAAGGAGACAATGAGCAGTTCTTC.